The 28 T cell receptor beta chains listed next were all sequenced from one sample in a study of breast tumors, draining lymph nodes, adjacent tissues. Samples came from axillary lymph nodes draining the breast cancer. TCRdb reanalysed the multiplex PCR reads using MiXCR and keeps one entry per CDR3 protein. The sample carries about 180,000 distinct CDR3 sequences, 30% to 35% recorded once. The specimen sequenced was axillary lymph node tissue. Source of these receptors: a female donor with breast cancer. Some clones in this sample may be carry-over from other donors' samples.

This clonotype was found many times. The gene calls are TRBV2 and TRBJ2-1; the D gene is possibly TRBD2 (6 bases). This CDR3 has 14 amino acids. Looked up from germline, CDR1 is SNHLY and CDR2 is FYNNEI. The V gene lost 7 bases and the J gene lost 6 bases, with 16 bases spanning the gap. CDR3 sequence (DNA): TGTGCCAGCAATGCGGGGTTTCACTCCAATGAGCAGTTCTTC. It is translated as CASNAGFHSNEQFF.

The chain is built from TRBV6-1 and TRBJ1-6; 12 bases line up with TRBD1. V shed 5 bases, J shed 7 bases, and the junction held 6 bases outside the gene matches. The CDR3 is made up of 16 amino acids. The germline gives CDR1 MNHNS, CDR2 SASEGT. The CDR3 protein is CASSRDRGLLNSPLHF. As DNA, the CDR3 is TGTGCCAGCAGTAGGGACAGGGGGCTCCTGAATTCACCCCTCCACTTT.

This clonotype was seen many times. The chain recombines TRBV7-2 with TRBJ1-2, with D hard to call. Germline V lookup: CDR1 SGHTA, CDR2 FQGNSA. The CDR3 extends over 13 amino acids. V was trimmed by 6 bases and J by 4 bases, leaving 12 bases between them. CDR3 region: CASSEAEIYGYTF. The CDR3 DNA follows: TGTGCCAGCAGTGAGGCAGAGATCTATGGCTACACCTTC.

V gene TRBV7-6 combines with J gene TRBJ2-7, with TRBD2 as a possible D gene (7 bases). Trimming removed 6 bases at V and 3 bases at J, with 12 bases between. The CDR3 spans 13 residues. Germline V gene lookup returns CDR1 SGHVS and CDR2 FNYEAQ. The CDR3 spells CASREGGIYEQYF. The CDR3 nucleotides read TGTGCCAGCAGAGAGGGGGGGATCTACGAGCAGTACTTC.

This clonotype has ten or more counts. The CDR3 here is CSAREVLAAYNEQFF. DNA of the CDR3: TGCAGTGCTAGAGAGGTACTAGCGGCCTACAATGAGCAGTTCTTC. The chain uses TRBV20-1 and TRBJ2-1, with 8 bases identical to TRBD2. The J segment lost 2 bases and the V segment lost 0 bases, leaving 3 bases of the junction unmatched. Germline CDR1 DFQATT, CDR2 SNEGSKA (reference sequence). This CDR3 is built from 15 residues.

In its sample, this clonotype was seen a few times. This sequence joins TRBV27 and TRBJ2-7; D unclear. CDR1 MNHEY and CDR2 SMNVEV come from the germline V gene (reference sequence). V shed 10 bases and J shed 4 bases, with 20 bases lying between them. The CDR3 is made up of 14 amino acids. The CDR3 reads CATSAGGPSYEQYF. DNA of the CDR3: TGTGCCACCTCCGCAGGCGGCCCCAGTTACGAGCAGTACTTC.

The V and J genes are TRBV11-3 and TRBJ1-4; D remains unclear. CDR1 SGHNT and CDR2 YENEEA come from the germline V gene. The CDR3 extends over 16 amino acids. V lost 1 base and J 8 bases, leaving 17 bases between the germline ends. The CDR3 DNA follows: TGTGCCAGCAGCTTAGGCCGGGTAGGCGGCGGGGAAAAACTGTTTTTT. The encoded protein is CASSLGRVGGGEKLFF.

CDR3 DNA sequence: TGTGCCAGTGCCCTGGGGACTAGCGGGGGGCCGAGGTCCTACAATGAGCAGTTCTTC. As protein: CASALGTSGGPRSYNEQFF. V is TRBV13 and J is TRBJ2-1; 15 bases agree with TRBD2. The V and J ends lost 9 bases and 1 base, in that order; junction bases with no gene match: 13. The CDR3 covers 19 residues. CDR1 and CDR2 from the germline V gene are PRHDT and FYEKMQ (reference sequence). Combining the CDR3 with reference TRBV13 and TRBJ2-1 gives the whole variable domain AAGVIQSPRHLIKEKRETATLKCYPIPRHDTVYWYQQGPGQDPQFLISFYEKMQSDKGSIPDRFSAQQFSDYHSELNMSSLELGDSALYFCASALGTSGGPRSYNEQFFGPGTRLTVL.

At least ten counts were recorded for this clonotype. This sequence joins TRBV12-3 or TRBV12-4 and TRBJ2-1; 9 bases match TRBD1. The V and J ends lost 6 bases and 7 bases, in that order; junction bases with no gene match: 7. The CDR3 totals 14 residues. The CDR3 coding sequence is TGTGCCAGCAGGGGACAGGGCGGCAAAAATGAGCAGTTCTTC. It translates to CASRGQGGKNEQFF.

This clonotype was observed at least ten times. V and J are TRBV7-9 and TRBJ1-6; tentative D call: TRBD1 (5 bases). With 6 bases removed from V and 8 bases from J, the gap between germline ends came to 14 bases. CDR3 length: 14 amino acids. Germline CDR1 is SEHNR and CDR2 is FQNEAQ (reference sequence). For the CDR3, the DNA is TGTGCCAGCAGGGGAAGAAGGGGTGATTCACCCCTCCACTTT. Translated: CASRGRRGDSPLHF. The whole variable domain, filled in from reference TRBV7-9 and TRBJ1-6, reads DTGVSQNPRHKITKRGQNVTFRCDPISEHNRLYWYRQTLGQGPEFLTYFQNEAQLEKSRLLSDRFSAERPKGSFSTLEIQRTEQGDSAMYLCASRGRRGDSPLHFGNGTRLTVT.

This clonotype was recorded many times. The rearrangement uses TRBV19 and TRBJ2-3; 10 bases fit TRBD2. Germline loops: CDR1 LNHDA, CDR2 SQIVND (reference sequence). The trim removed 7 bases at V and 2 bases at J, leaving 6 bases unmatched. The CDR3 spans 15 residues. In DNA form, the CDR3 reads TGTGCCAGTACCATTAGCGGGGGGCCCACAGATACGCAGTATTTT. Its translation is CASTISGGPTDTQYF.

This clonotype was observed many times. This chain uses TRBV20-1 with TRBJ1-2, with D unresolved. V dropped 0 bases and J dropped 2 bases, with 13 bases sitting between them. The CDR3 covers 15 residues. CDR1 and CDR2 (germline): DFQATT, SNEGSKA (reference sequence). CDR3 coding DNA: TGCAGTGCTAGAGATTACCTTTCGGGGAACTATGGCTACACCTTC. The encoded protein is CSARDYLSGNYGYTF.

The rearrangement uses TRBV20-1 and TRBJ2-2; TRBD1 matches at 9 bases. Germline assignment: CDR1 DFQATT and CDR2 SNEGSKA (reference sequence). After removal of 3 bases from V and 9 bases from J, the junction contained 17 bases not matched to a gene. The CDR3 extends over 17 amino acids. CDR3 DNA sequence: TGCAGTGCTAGTGGTCAGGACAGGGGTTACTTCCACCGGGAGCTGTTTTTT. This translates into CSASGQDRGYFHRELFF.

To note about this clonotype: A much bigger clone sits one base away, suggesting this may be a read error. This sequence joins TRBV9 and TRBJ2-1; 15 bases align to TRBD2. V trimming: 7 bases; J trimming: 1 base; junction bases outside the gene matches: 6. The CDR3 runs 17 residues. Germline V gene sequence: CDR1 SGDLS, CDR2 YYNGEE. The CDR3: CASGHGTSGGSYNEQFF. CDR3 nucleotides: TGTGCCAGCGGCCACGGGACTAGCGGGGGGTCCTACAATGAGCAGTTCTTC.

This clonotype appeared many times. The CDR3 sequence: CASSETSGYYNEQFF. In nucleotides, the CDR3 is TGTGCCAGCTCAGAAACTAGCGGGTATTACAATGAGCAGTTCTTC. This chain joins TRBV18 and TRBJ2-1; 9 bases are shared with TRBD2. Per the germline V gene, CDR1 is KGHSH and CDR2 is LQKENI. This CDR3 comprises 15 residues. The trim removed 5 bases at V and 4 bases at J, leaving 6 bases unmatched.

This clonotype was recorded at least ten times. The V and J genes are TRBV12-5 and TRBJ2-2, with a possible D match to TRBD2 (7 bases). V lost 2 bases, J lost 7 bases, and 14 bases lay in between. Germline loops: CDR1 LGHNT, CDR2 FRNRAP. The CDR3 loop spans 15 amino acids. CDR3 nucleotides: TGTGCTAGTGGTTTGAGGGGGGGAGAAGGCGGGGAGCTGTTTTTT. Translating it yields CASGLRGGEGGELFF.

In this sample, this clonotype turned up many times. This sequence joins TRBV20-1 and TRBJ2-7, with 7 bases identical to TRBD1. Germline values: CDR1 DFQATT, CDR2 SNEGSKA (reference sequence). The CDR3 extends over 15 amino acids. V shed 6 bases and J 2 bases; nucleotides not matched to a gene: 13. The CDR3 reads CSAGDDRVEPYEQYF. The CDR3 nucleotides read TGCAGTGCGGGGGACGACAGGGTGGAACCCTACGAGCAGTACTTC.

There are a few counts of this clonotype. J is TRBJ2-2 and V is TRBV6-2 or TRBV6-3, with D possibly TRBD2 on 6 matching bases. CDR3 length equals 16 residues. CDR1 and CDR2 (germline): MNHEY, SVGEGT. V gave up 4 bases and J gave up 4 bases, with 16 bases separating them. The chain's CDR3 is CASSSTSSASTGELFF. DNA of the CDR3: TGTGCCAGCAGTTCGACTAGTTCAGCTAGCACCGGGGAGCTGTTTTTT.

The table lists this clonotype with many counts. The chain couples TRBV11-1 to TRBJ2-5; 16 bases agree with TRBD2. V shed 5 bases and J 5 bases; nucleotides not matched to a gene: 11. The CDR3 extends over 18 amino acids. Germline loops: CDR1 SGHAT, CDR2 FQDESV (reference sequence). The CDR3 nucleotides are TGTGCCAGCAGCCCGGAGCTGCCGGGACTAGCGGGAGGGGAGACCCAGTACTTC. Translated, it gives CASSPELPGLAGGETQYF.

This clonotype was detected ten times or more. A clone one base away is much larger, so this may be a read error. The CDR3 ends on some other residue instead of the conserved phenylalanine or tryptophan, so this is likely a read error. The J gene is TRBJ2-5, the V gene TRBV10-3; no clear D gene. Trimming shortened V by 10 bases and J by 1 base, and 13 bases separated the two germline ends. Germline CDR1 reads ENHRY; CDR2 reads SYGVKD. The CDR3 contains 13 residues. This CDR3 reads CATTGQFQETQYL. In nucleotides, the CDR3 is TGTGCCACCACGGGTCAATTCCAAGAGACCCAGTACCTC.

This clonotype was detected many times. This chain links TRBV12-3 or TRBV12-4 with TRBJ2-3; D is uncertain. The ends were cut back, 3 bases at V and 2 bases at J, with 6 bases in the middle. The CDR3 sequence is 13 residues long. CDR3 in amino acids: CASSFLLTDTQYF. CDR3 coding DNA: TGTGCCAGCAGTTTCTTGCTCACAGATACGCAGTATTTT.

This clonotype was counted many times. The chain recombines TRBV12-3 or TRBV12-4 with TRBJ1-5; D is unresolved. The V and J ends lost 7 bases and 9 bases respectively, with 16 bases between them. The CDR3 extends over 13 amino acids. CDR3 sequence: CASTEDPFPPQHF. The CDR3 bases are TGTGCCAGCACCGAAGACCCCTTTCCGCCCCAGCATTTT.

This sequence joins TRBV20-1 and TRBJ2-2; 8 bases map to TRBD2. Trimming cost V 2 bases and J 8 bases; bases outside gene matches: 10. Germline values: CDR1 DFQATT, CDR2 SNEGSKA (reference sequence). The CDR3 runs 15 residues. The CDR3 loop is CSARQGGRLKGELFF. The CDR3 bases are TGCAGTGCTAGACAGGGCGGGAGGTTGAAAGGGGAGCTGTTTTTT.

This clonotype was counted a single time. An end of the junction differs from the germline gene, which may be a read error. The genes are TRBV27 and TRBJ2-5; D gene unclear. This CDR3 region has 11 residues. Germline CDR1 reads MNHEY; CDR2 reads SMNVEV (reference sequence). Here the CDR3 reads CASSLQETQCF. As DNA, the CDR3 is TGTGCCAGCAGTTTACAAGAGACCCAGTGCTTC.

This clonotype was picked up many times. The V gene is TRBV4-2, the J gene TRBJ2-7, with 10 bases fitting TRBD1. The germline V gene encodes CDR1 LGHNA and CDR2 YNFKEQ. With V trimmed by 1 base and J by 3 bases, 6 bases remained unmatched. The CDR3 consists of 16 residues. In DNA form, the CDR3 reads TGTGCCAGCAGCCAAGGGGGACAGGGGAGTTTCTACGAGCAGTACTTC. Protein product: CASSQGGQGSFYEQYF.

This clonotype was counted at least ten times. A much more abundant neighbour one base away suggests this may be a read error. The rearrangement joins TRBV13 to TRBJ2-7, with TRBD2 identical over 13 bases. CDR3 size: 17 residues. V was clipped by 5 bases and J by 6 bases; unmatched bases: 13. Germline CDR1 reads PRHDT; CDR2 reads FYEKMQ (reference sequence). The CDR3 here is CASSEQGVGTSGTEQYF. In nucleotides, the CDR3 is TGTGCCAGCAGCGAACAGGGGGTTGGGACTAGCGGGACCGAGCAGTACTTC.

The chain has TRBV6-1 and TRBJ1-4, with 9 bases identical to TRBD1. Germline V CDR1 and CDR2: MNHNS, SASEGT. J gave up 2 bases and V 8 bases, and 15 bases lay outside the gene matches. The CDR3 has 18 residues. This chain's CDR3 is CASGLLHRGLGTNEKLFF. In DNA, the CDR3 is TGTGCCAGCGGTCTTCTACACAGGGGGCTAGGGACTAATGAAAAACTGTTTTTT.

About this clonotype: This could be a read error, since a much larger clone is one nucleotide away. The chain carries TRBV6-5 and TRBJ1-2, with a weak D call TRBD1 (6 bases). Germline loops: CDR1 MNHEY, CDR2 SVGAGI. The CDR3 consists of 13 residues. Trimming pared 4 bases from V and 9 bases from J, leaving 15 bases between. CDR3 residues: CASSSWGGGSYTF. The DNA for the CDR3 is TGTGCCAGCAGTTCTTGGGGGGGCGGTAGCTACACCTTC.